This T cell receptor (beta chain) comes out of a study of T cells after yellow fever vaccination (dated by TCRdb to the late 2010s). The study in broad terms: Libraries from fractions with low cell numbers were prepared with the SMART-Seq v4 Ultra Low Input RNA kit. Blood was collected at multiple timepoints before and after primary and secondary immunization, and bulk PBMC replicates and cell subsets were isolated. To track T-cell clones before and after primary and booster YFV17D yellow fever vaccination, bulk TCR alpha and beta repertoires were sequenced longitudinally. Two healthy male donors made up the cohort, one aged 18 to 30 years and the other aged 30 to 40 years. Study-wide conclusions, independent of this receptor: A small share of clonotypes was detected in both CD4 and CD8 compartments, with the overlap likely arising from convergent recombination. Because only a couple of donors were included in the study, the extent to which the findings can be generalized is limited. Compared with the primary T-cell response, the secondary T-cell response was weaker but faster, peaking on day 5 rather than day 15. FACS-sorted repertoires could contain abundant contaminating clonotypes from the bulk population, so computational filtering was required. Most clones expanded after primary vaccination (around 96% of CD4 and approximately 90% of CD8) were re-detected after the booster, suggesting that broad memory maintenance occurred.

The treatment or condition label for this specimen denotes: live attenuated yellow fever vaccine strain. At each blood-draw timepoint, two biological replicates of bulk PBMCs were collected. A standard Ficoll-Paque protocol was used to isolate PBMCs from peripheral blood. TriZol was used to extract RNA from bulk PBMCs, CD4 and CD8 fractions, and dextramer-positive and dextramer-negative fractions. The germline V gene encodes CDR1 MNHEY and CDR2 SVGEGT. V and J are truncated by 0 bases and 5 bases respectively, leaving an intervening sequence of 4 bases. From its cysteine to its phenylalanine, the CDR3 spans 12 amino acids. Only the CDR3 region is kept as DNA, spanning 36 bases read in frame from base 1. This clonotype was seen ten or more times. The antigen it binds to is not known. No base quality information exists; no much larger clone differs at one position. TCR cDNA was synthesized by 5'RACE template switching, through which a universal primer site and unique molecular identifiers were introduced. Priming for cDNA synthesis came from both the TCR alpha and TCR beta constant segments. Library amplification involved two PCR steps, and the second step added sample barcodes and sequencing adapters. Sequencing of libraries was performed on Illumina HiSeq 2500 (2x100 bp) or NovaSeq (2x150 bp). For the original study's pipeline: Demultiplexing of reads and collapsing into UMI consensus sequences were performed with MIGEC, and V(D)J alignment was carried out with MiXCR. Vaccine-responding clonotypes were identified with edgeR using replicate PBMC samples, with FDR below 0.01 and a log2 fold change above 5 up to day 15 being required. Bulk clonotypes were assigned CD4 or CD8 identity according to which sequenced CD4 or CD8 repertoire held them at higher abundance. TCRdb trimmed the raw reads at Q25, called clones with MiXCR and kept productive beta chains. Duplicate CDR3 protein sequences are folded into a single record with the most common DNA and genes. TCRdb's processing, not the authors' own work, is the source of the V and J calls. The sample table shows 450,000 to 650,000 distinct CDR3 sequences, and just over 20% are seen once. Of the sample, roughly a sixth is held by the ten largest clones.

The rearrangement combines TRBV6-2 or TRBV6-3 with TRBJ2-5; no D gene is confidently identified. The receptor was derived from a young man who received the YFV17D yellow fever vaccine. Sequenced material: PBMCs, taken about 21 days after the first yellow fever vaccination. The CDR3 region: CASSYSRETQYF. The sequenced DNA is TGTGCCAGCAGTTACTCGCGGGAGACCCAGTACTTC.